Listed below are T cell receptor beta chains from one sample, sequenced in a study of CD8 T cells in Susac syndrome. Each CDR3 protein is one row after TCRdb ran MiXCR on the immunoSEQ multiplex PCR reads. This sample carries about 150,000 distinct CDR3 sequences, about 95% of them seen once, and the ten largest clones take roughly 0.15%. The sequencing sample was made of CD8+ T cells from PBMCs. Source of these receptors: a human donor with multiple sclerosis. Both conserved end residues are part of each CDR3. A D gene is named only where the DNA matches it firmly. Clone size is not always given. Where it is, it says once, few, many or a class for expanded clones.

>few|TRBJ2-5|TRBV2|-
TGTGCCAGCACCGCGGGCGATCAAGAGACCCAGTACTTC
CASTAGDQETQYF
>-|TRBJ2-1|TRBV19|-
TGTGCCAGTAGTATGGGGAAAGGGAATGAGCAGTTCTTC
CASSMGKGNEQFF
>once|TRBJ2-7|TRBV15|-
TGTGCCACCAGCAGACGACAGGGACTCCAACCCGAGCAGTACTTC
CATSRRQGLQPEQYF
>-|TRBJ2-5|TRBV12-3/TRBV12-4|-
TGTGCCAGCAGTTTAGACGGGGAGGAGACCCAGTACTTC
CASSLDGEETQYF
>-|TRBJ2-3|TRBV7-9|TRBD2
TGTGCCATCACTAGCGGGAACACAGATACGCAGTATTTT
CAITSGNTDTQYF
>-|TRBJ2-1|TRBV7-8|TRBD2
TGTGCCAGCAGCTCGACCTTAGCGGGGAGCTCCTACAATGAGCAGTTCTTC
CASSSTLAGSSYNEQFF
>-|TRBJ1-1|TRBV9|-
TGTGCCAGCAGCGTAGTAAATGGCGAGGGGAACACTGAAGCTTTCTTT
CASSVVNGEGNTEAFF
>once|TRBJ2-2|TRBV30|-
TGTGCCTGGGACAGGGAGGGCGGGGAGCTGTTTTTT
CAWDREGGELFF
>-|TRBJ2-4|TRBV29-1|-
TGCAGCGTTGAAGATTCAGGGTACGGCATTCAGTACTTC
CSVEDSGYGIQYF
>-|TRBJ1-2|TRBV29-1|-
TGCAGCGTTGAAAGGCAGGGAAACTATGGCTACACCTTC
CSVERQGNYGYTF
>-|TRBJ2-1|TRBV7-9|-
TGTGCCAGCAGCTTAGGAGCCCTCTTGAATGAGCAGTTCTTC
CASSLGALLNEQFF
>once|TRBJ2-1|TRBV9|TRBD2
TGTGCCAGCACCTGGGGAGGGACGGTGAACGATGAGCAGTTCTTC
CASTWGGTVNDEQFF
>-|TRBJ1-4|TRBV2|-
TGTGCCAGCATTGGACGGATTAATGAAAAACTGTTTTTT
CASIGRINEKLFF
>once|TRBJ2-1|TRBV30|TRBD1
TGTGCCTTTCTTCACCGGGACAGGGACTACAATGAGCAGTTCTTC
CAFLHRDRDYNEQFF
>-|TRBJ2-1|TRBV20-1|TRBD2
TGCAGTGCCACACCAACGGGACTAACCTACAATGAGCAGTTCTTC
CSATPTGLTYNEQFF
>-|TRBJ1-4|TRBV3-1|TRBD1
TGTGCCAGCAGGCGGACAGGGGAGGAAGAAAAACTGTTTTTT
CASRRTGEEEKLFF
>-|TRBJ2-3|TRBV12-3/TRBV12-4|-
TGTGCCAGCAGCTCAAGAAAGATAGGGACCACAGATACGCAGTATTTT
CASSSRKIGTTDTQYF
>-|TRBJ2-2|TRBV9|TRBD1
TGTGCCAGCCGGGACAGGGAAAACGGGGAGCTGTTTTTT
CASRDRENGELFF
>-|TRBJ2-3|TRBV7-9|TRBD2
TGTGCCAGCAGCCGGAGGACTAGCGGGGGGACAGATACGCAGTATTTT
CASSRRTSGGTDTQYF
>-|TRBJ1-1|TRBV4-1|-
TGCGCCAGCAGCGCACAGGGTAGCACTGAAGCTTTCTTT
CASSAQGSTEAFF
>-|TRBJ2-1|TRBV7-8|-
TGTGCCAGCAGCTTAGTGGCCAATGAGCAGTTCTTC
CASSLVANEQFF
>-|TRBJ2-1|TRBV20-1|TRBD2
TGCAGTGCTACTCCTAAGACTAGCGGGGGTTACAATGAGCAGTTCTTC
CSATPKTSGGYNEQFF
>once|TRBJ1-2|TRBV13|TRBD1
TGTGCCAGCAGCGACGGACAGGCAGGGGGCTACACCTTC
CASSDGQAGGYTF
>-|TRBJ2-3|TRBV5-1|-
TGCGCCAGCAGTGAACCGGGACGAGCAACAGATACGCAGTATTTT
CASSEPGRATDTQYF
>-|TRBJ2-3|TRBV20-1|TRBD2
TGCAGTGCTCCAGAAGCGGGGGCGGGAGATACGCAGTATTTT
CSAPEAGAGDTQYF
>-|TRBJ2-1|TRBV5-4|-
TGTGCCAGCAGCCGACCCTCGGACGGATACAATGAGCAGTTCTTC
CASSRPSDGYNEQFF
>-|TRBJ2-3|TRBV2|TRBD2
TGTGCCAGCGGGGACTATGACACAGATACGCAGTATTTT
CASGDYDTDTQYF
>-|TRBJ2-2|TRBV29-1|-
TGCAGCGTTCAATCCGCCGGGGAGCTGTTTTTT
CSVQSAGELFF
>-|TRBJ2-1|TRBV6-5|TRBD2
TGTGCCAGCAGTTACCGGGACTACCGCAATGAGCAGTTCTTC
CASSYRDYRNEQFF
>-|TRBJ2-1|TRBV2|-
TGTGCCAGCAGTGGCCTAGGGGGTGAGCAGTTCTTC
CASSGLGGEQFF
>once|TRBJ2-1|TRBV7-9|-
TGTGCCAGCAGCTTAGAATTCTATGAGCAGTTCTTC
CASSLEFYEQFF
>once|TRBJ1-1|TRBV10-3|-
TGTGCCATCAGTGACCAGACTACAGCGAACACTGAAGCTTTCTTT
CAISDQTTANTEAFF
>-|TRBJ2-7|TRBV12-5|-
TGTGCTAGTGGTTCGGGCCAATCCTACGAGCAGTACTTC
CASGSGQSYEQYF
>-|TRBJ2-1|TRBV11-2|-
TGTGCCAGCAGCTTTGGAGGGGGGACTCATGAGCAGTTCTTC
CASSFGGGTHEQFF
>-|TRBJ1-2|TRBV9|-
TGTGCCAGCAGCCGCGCGGGGGTGTCCTATGGCTACACCTTC
CASSRAGVSYGYTF
>-|TRBJ2-7|TRBV29-1|TRBD1
TGCAGCGTGGAGGACAGGTACGAGCAGTACTTC
CSVEDRYEQYF
>once|TRBJ2-1|TRBV9|-
TGTGCCAGCAGCGGGGAAGGGCTAACCTACAATGAGCAGTTCTTC
CASSGEGLTYNEQFF
>-|TRBJ2-5|TRBV11-1|-
TGTGCCAGCAGCTTAGCAGGGGGGACTGCCACCGAGACCCAGTACTTC
CASSLAGGTATETQYF
>-|TRBJ2-1|TRBV29-1|TRBD2
TGCAGCGTTCCGGGACTAGCGGGGGGTACCTACGATGAGCAGTTCTTC
CSVPGLAGGTYDEQFF
>-|TRBJ1-4|TRBV2|-
TGTGCCAGCAGGGGGGGTGAGTGTGCCGAAAAACTGTTTTTT
CASRGGECAEKLFF
>-|TRBJ2-3|TRBV12-3/TRBV12-4|-
TGTGCCTCCTGGGGGGGGGCGGCAGATACGCAGTATTTT
CASWGGAADTQYF
>once|TRBJ1-1|TRBV29-1|-
TGCAGCGTTGGAGTTTGGGGGCGATCTGAAGCTTTCTTT
CSVGVWGRSEAFF
>-|TRBJ1-1|TRBV9|-
TGTGCCAGCAGCGTAGTGGGGCGGCTTGAAGCTTTCTTT
CASSVVGRLEAFF
>-|TRBJ2-3|TRBV5-6|TRBD2
TGTGCCAGCTGCCTGACTAGCGGGGCCACAGATACGCAGTATTTT
CASCLTSGATDTQYF
>-|TRBJ1-2|TRBV13|TRBD1
TGTGCCAGCAGCTTAGGTCGACAGGGCGAGAACTATGGCTACACCTTC
CASSLGRQGENYGYTF